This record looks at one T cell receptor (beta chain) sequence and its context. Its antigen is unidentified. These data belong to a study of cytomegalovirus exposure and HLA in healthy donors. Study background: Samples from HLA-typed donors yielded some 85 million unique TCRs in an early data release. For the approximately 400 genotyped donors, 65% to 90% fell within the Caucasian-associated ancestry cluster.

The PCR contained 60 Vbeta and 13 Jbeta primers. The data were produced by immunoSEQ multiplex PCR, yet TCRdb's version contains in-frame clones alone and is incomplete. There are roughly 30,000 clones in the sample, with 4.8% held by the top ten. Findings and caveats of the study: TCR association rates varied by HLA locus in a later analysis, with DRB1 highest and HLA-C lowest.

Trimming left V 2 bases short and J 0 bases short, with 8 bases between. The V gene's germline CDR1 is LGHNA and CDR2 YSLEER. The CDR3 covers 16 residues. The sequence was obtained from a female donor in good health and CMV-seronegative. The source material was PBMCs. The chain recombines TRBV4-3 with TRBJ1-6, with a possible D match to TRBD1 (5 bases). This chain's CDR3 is CASSQRQLSYNSPLHF. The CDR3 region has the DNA TGCGCCAGCAGCCAAAGACAGCTCTCCTATAATTCACCCCTCCACTTT.